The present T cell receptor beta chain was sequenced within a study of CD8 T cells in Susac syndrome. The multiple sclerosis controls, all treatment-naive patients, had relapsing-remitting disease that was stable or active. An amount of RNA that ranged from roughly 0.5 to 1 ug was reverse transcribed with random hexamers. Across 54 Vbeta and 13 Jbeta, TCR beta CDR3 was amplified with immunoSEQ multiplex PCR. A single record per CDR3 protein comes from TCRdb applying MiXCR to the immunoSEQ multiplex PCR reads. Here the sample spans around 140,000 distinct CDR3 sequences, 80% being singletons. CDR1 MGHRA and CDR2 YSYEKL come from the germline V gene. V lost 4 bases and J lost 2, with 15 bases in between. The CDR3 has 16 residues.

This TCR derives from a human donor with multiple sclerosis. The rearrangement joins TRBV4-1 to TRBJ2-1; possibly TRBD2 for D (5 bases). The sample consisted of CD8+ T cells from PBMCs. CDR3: CASSRKAGVAYNEQFF. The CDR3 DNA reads TGCGCCAGCAGCCGCAAGGCCGGGGTGGCCTACAATGAGCAGTTCTTC.